This T cell receptor (beta chain) was identified in a study of cytomegalovirus exposure and HLA in healthy donors. Primers included in the PCR were 60 Vbeta and 13 Jbeta primers. Source study methods: In a later analysis, around 10 million of 60 million to 80 million unique beta chains occurred in at least two donors. Assay used: immunoSEQ multiplex PCR; TCRdb lists only in-frame clones, some missing. The DNA was the basis for D and trimming; V, J and clone size are from that table. This table has about 100,000 clones, approximately 80% appearing once. Sampled while nominally healthy, donors likely had unrecorded immune exposures. Trimming at V came to 0 bases and at J to 6 bases, leaving 3 bases not matched to a gene. Germline assignment: CDR1 SGHAT and CDR2 FQNNGV. The CDR3 length is 15 residues.

Sequencing input: PBMCs. This clonotype was sampled from a woman aged 40 to 49 in good health and CMV-seronegative. The chain employs TRBV11-2 and TRBJ2-2, with TRBD2 matching 8 bases. CDR3 loop: CASSLDPGGSGELFF. The CDR3 coding sequence is TGTGCCAGCAGCTTAGATCCGGGGGGGTCCGGGGAGCTGTTTTTT.